This T cell receptor beta chain came from a study of OX40 agonist ivuxolimab in advanced cancers. The overall study: With a range of roughly 20 to 80, age averaged 60 years, and around 83% were male. Partial responses were recorded for three patients, including one with hepatocellular carcinoma and two with cutaneous melanoma.

TCRdb keeps only in-frame clones here, not all; method: immunoSEQ multiplex PCR. The sample gives tens of thousands of clones, around 91% of which show up once; more than 9% is in the top ten. Comments on this clone: Its antigen is undetermined.

With autoimmune disease history or systemic immunosuppression, patients were excluded. Overall study results and limits: CD8+ T cells averaged more expanded clones than CD4+.

This material consisted of CD4+ or CD8+ T cells sorted from blood, taken in a trial of the OX40 agonist ivuxolimab. The sequence came from an adult with an advanced solid tumor such as melanoma, head and neck, liver or kidney cancer.

The CDR3 DNA is TGTGCCAGCAGCCAAGACCACAATGAGCAGTTCTTC. It codes for CASSQDHNEQFF. The rearrangement uses TRBV4-2 and TRBJ2-1; unclear D gene. Trimming removed 0 bases from V and 5 bases from J, with 2 bases in between. The CDR3 consists of 12 residues. Germline V lookup: CDR1 LGHNA, CDR2 YNFKEQ.